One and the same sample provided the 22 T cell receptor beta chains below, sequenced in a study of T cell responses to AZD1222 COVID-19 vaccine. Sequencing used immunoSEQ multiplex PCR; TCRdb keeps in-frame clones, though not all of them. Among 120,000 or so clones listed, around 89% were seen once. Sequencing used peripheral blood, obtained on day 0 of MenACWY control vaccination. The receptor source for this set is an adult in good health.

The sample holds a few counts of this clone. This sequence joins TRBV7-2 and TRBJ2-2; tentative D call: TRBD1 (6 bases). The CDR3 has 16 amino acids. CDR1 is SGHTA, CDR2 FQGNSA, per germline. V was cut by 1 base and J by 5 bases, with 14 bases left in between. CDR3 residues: CASSLVQGLGTGELFF. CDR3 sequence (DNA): TGTGCCAGCAGCTTAGTTCAGGGGTTGGGGACCGGGGAGCTGTTTTTT.

CDR3 sequence (DNA): TGCAGCGGGGCCAGGGGGCAAGACACTGAAGCTTTCTTT. It codes for CSGARGQDTEAFF. The rearrangement joins TRBV29-1 to TRBJ1-1, with 8 bases that match TRBD1. This CDR3 spans 13 amino acids. The ends lost 7 bases at V and 3 bases at J; junction bases unmatched: 7. The V gene's germline CDR1 is SQVTM and CDR2 ANQGSEA.

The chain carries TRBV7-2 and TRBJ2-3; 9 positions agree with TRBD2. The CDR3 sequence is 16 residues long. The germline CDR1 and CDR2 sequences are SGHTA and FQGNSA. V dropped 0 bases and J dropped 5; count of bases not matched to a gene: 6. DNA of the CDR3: TGTGCCAGCAGCTTAGCCCCGGGACTAGCAGGAGATACGCAGTATTTT. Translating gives CASSLAPGLAGDTQYF.

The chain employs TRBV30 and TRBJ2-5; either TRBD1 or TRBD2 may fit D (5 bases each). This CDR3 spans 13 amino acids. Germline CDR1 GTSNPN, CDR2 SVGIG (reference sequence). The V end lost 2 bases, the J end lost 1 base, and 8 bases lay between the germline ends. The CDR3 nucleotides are TGTGCCTGGAGTCCCGGGACCCAAGAGACCCAGTACTTC. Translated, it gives CAWSPGTQETQYF.

The CDR3 DNA follows: TGTGCCATCAGGGCCGACAGATCGGGTGAAGCTTTCTTT. Translated: CAIRADRSGEAFF. This chain joins TRBV10-3 and TRBJ1-1; TRBD1 is a possible D gene (5 bases). Germline V gene lookup returns CDR1 ENHRY and CDR2 SYGVKD. This CDR3 is built from 13 residues. V was trimmed by 6 bases and J by 7 bases, leaving 15 bases between them.

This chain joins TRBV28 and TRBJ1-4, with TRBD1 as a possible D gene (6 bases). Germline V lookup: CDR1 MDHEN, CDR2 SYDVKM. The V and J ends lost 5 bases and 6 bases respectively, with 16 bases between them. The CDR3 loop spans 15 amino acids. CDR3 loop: CASSPPGGGDEKLFF. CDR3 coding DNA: TGTGCCAGCAGTCCGCCAGGAGGGGGGGATGAAAAACTGTTTTTT.

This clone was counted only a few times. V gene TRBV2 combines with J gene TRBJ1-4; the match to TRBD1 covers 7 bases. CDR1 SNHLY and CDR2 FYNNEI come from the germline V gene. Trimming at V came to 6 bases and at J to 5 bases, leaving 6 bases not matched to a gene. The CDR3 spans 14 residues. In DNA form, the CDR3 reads TGTGCCAGCAGGAAAGCGACAGGGAATGAAAAACTGTTTTTT. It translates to CASRKATGNEKLFF.

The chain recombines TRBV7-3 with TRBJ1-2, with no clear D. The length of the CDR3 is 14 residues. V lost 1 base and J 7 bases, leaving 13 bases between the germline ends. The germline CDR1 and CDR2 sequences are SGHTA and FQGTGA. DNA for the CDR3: TGTGCCAGCAGCTTAATGGGAATGGAGTTTGGCTACACCTTC. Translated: CASSLMGMEFGYTF.

The CDR3: CASSLVPGTETTGELFF. CDR3 DNA: TGTGCCAGCAGCTTAGTCCCCGGGACAGAGACAACCGGGGAGCTGTTTTTT. The chain links TRBV7-9 to TRBJ2-2; 7 bases match TRBD1. Germline V lookup: CDR1 SEHNR, CDR2 FQNEAQ (reference sequence). V was pared by 1 base and J by 5 bases, with 10 bases of the junction left unmatched. The CDR3 has 17 residues.

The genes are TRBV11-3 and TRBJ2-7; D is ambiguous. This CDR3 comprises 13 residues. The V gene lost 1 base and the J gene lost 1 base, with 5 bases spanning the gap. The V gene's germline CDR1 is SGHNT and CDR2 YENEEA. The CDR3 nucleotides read TGTGCCAGCAGCTTAGCAGAATCCTACGAGCAGTACTTC. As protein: CASSLAESYEQYF.

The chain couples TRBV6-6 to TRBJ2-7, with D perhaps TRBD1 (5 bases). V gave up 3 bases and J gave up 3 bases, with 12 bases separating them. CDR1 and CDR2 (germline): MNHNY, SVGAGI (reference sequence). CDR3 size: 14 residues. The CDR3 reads CASSYQGGFYEQYF. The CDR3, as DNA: TGTGCCAGCAGTTATCAGGGTGGGTTCTACGAGCAGTACTTC.

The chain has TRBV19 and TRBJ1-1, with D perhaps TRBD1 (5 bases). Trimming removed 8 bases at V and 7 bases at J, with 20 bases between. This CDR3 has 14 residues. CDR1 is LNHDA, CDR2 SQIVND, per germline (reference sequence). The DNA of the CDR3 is TGTGCCAGTTCGGTCCATAAATCTGGGGGTGAAGCTTTCTTT. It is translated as CASSVHKSGGEAFF. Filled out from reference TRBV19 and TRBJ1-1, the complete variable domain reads DGGITQSPKYLFRKEGQNVTLSCEQNLNHDAMYWYRQDPGQGLRLIYYSQIVNDFQKGDIAEGYSVSREKKESFPLTVTSAQKNPTAFYLCASSVHKSGGEAFFGQGTRLTVV.

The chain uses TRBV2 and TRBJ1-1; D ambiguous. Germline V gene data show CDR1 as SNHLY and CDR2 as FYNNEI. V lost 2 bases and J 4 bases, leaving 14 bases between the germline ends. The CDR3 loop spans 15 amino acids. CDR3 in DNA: TGTGCCAGCAGTGAATTCCCCGCGGGTGTCACTGAAGCTTTCTTT. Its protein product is CASSEFPAGVTEAFF.

The DNA for the CDR3 is TGCAGCGTTGAAAAAGGGAAAACAGGGATGAATGAGCAGTTCTTC. This encodes CSVEKGKTGMNEQFF. The chain uses TRBV29-1 and TRBJ2-1, with D tentatively TRBD1 (6 bases). Germline V lookup: CDR1 SQVTM, CDR2 ANQGSEA. Trimming left V 2 bases short and J 7 bases short, with 18 bases between. This CDR3 comprises 15 residues.

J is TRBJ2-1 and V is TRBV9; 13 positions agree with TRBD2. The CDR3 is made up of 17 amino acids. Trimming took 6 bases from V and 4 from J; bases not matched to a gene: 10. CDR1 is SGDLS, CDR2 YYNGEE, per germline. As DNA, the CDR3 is TGTGCCAGCATCCTCGGGACTAGCGGGAACCGATACAATGAGCAGTTCTTC. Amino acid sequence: CASILGTSGNRYNEQFF.

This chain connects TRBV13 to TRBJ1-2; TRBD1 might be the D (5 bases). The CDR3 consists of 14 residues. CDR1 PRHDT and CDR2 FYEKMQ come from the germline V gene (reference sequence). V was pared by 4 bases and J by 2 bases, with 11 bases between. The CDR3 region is CASSSPGRNYGYTF. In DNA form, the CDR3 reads TGTGCCAGCAGCTCCCCAGGGAGGAACTATGGCTACACCTTC. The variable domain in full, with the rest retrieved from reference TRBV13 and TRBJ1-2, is AAGVIQSPRHLIKEKRETATLKCYPIPRHDTVYWYQQGPGQDPQFLISFYEKMQSDKGSIPDRFSAQQFSDYHSELNMSSLELGDSALYFCASSSPGRNYGYTFGSGTRLTVV.

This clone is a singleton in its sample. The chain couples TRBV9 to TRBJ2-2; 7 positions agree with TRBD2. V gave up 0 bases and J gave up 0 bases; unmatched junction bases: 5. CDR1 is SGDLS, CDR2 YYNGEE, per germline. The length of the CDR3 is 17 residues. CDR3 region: CASSVVGSGSNTGELFF. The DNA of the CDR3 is TGTGCCAGCAGCGTAGTAGGTAGCGGGTCGAACACCGGGGAGCTGTTTTTT.

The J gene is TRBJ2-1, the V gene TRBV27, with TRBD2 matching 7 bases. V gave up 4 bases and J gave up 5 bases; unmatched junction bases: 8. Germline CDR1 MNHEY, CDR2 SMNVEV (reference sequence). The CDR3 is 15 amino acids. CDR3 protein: CASSSGGSDNNEQFF. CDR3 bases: TGTGCCAGCAGTTCCGGCGGGAGCGACAACAATGAGCAGTTCTTC.

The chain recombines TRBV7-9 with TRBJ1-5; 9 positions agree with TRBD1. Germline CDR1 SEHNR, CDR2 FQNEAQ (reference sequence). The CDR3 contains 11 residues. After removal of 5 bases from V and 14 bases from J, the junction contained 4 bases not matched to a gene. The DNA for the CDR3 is TGTGCCAGCAGCGGACAGGGGTCCGAGCATTTT. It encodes CASSGQGSEHF. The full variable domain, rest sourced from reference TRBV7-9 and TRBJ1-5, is DTGVSQNPRHKITKRGQNVTFRCDPISEHNRLYWYRQTLGQGPEFLTYFQNEAQLEKSRLLSDRFSAERPKGSFSTLEIQRTEQGDSAMYLCASSGQGSEHFGDGTRLSIL.

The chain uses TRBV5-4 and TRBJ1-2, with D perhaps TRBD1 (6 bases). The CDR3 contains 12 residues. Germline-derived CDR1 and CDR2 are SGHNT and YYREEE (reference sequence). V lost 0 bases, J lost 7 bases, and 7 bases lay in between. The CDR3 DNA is TGTGCCAGCAGCTTGGACAGGGCTGGCTACACCTTC. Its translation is CASSLDRAGYTF.

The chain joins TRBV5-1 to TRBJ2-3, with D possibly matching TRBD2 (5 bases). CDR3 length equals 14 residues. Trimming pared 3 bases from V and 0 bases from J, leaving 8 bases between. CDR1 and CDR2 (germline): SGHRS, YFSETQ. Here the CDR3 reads CASSYWTSTDTQYF. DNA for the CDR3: TGCGCCAGCAGCTATTGGACTAGCACAGATACGCAGTATTTT.

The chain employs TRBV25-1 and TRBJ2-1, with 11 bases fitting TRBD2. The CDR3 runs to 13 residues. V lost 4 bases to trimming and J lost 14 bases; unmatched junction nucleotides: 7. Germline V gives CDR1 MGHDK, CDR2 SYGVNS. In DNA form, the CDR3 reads TGTGCCAGCAGTGCATCGGGACTAGCGGACGAGTTCTTC. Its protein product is CASSASGLADEFF.